The 6 T cell receptor beta chains below come from one sample, sequenced in a study of T cell changes during pregnancy in multiple sclerosis. Measured with immunoSEQ multiplex PCR; TCRdb has only the in-frame clones, and not every one. The sample has tens of thousands of clones, around 92% seen once; the top ten hold roughly 3%. The sequencing used peripheral blood, collected in the third trimester of pregnancy. The receptors shown here come from a female donor in good health, enrolled as a control in a pregnancy study.

V usage is TRBV28 and J usage is TRBJ1-1; D gene unclear. The V end lost 6 bases, the J end lost 1 base, and 6 bases lay between the germline ends. The CDR3 runs 12 residues. Germline V gene lookup returns CDR1 MDHEN and CDR2 SYDVKM. CDR3 sequence reads: CASRPRNTEAFF. The CDR3 DNA follows: TGTGCCAGCAGACCCAGGAACACTGAAGCTTTCTTT.

The chain carries TRBV18 and TRBJ2-1, with D maybe TRBD1 (6 bases). The germline gives CDR1 KGHSH, CDR2 LQKENI. Trimming pared 5 bases from V and 10 bases from J, leaving 21 bases between. The CDR3 runs 15 residues. The CDR3 bases are TGTGCCAGCTCAACCTCCGGGACATCGTACCTCGAGCAGTTCTTC. Translation: CASSTSGTSYLEQFF. The variable domain in full, with the rest retrieved from reference TRBV18 and TRBJ2-1, is NAGVMQNPRHLVRRRGQEARLRCSPMKGHSHVYWYRQLPEEGLKFMVYLQKENIIDESGMPKERFSAEFPKEGPSILRIQQVVRGDSAAYFCASSTSGTSYLEQFFGPGTRLTVL.

The chain is built from TRBV6-1 and TRBJ2-2, with 8 bases that match TRBD1. The CDR3 runs to 14 residues. The germline V gene encodes CDR1 MNHNS and CDR2 SASEGT. V dropped 6 bases and J dropped 7; count of bases not matched to a gene: 7. The CDR3 sequence is CASSATGVGGELFF. DNA for the CDR3: TGTGCCAGCAGCGCGACAGGGGTGGGCGGGGAGCTGTTTTTT.

The rearrangement links TRBV5-1 to TRBJ2-3; D may be TRBD1 (6 bases). The V gene's germline CDR1 is SGHRS and CDR2 YFSETQ. The CDR3 extends over 18 amino acids. V was trimmed by 2 bases and J by 0 bases, leaving 19 bases between them. The CDR3 protein is CASSFIPTGLSSTDTQYF. The CDR3 DNA is TGCGCCAGCAGCTTTATACCCACAGGGCTTTCTAGCACAGATACGCAGTATTTT.

This clone was observed a single time. The CDR3 sequence: CASSEGLAGYQETQYF. The DNA of the CDR3 is TGTGCCAGCAGTGAAGGACTAGCGGGGTACCAAGAGACCCAGTACTTC. The chain has TRBV2 and TRBJ2-5; 11 bases are shared with TRBD2. Trimming removed 1 base from V and 0 bases from J; junction bases left unmatched: 1. Per germline, CDR1 SNHLY and CDR2 FYNNEI. The CDR3 consists of 16 residues.

The V gene is TRBV4-2, the J gene TRBJ1-3; 8 positions agree with TRBD1. Germline CDR1 and CDR2: LGHNA and YNFKEQ. V shed 0 bases and J 0 bases; nucleotides not matched to a gene: 4. The CDR3 spans 17 residues. Here the CDR3 reads CASSQEWTGSSGNTIYF. CDR3 nucleotide sequence: TGTGCCAGCAGCCAAGAATGGACAGGGAGCTCTGGAAACACCATATATTTT.